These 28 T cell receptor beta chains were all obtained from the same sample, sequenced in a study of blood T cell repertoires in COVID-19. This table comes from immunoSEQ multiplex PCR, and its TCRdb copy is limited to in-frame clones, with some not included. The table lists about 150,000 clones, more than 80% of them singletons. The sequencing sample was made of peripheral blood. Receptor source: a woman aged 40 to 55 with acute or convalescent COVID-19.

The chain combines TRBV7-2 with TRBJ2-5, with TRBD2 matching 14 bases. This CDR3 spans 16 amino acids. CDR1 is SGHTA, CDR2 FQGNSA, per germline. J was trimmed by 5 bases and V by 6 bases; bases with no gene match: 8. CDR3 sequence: CASSRGLAGGRETQYF. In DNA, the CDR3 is TGTGCCAGCAGTCGAGGACTAGCGGGGGGCCGGGAGACCCAGTACTTC.

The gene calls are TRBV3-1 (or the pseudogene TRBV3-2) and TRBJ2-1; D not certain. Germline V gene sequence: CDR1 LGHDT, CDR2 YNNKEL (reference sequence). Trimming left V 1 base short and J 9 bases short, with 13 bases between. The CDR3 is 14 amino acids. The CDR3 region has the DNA TGTGCCAGCAGCCAAGTGGTACAGTACGGTGAGCAGTTCTTC. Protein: CASSQVVQYGEQFF.

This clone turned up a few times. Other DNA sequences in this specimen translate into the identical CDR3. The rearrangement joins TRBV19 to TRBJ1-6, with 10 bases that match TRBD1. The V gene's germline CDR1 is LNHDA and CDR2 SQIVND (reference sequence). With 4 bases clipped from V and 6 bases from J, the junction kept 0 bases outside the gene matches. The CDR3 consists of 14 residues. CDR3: CASSRDRGNSPLHF. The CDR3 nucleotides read TGTGCCAGTAGTAGGGACAGGGGTAATTCACCCCTCCACTTT.

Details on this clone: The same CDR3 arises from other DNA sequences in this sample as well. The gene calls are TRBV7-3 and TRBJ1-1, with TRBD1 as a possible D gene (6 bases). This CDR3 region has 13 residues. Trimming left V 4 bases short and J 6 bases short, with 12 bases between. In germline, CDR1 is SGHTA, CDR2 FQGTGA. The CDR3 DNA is TGTGCCAGCAGCTCACAACAGGGTGCTGAAGCTTTCTTT. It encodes CASSSQQGAEAFF.

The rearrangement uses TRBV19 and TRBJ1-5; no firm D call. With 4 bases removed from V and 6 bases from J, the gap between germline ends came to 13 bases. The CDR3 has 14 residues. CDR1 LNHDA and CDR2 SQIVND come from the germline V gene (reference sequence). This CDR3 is CASSRVGGGQPQHF. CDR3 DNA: TGTGCCAGTAGTAGAGTGGGAGGCGGTCAGCCCCAGCATTTT.

CDR3 bases: TGTGCCAGCAGCTTGGCCCAGACAGTTTATCTCTCTGGGGCCAACGTCCTGACTTTC. Its protein product is CASSLAQTVYLSGANVLTF. The J gene is TRBJ2-6, the V gene TRBV5-6, with D possibly being TRBD1 (5 bases). The V and J ends lost 0 bases and 0 bases respectively, with 16 bases between them. The CDR3 consists of 19 residues. The germline V gene has CDR1 SGHDT and CDR2 YYEEEE.

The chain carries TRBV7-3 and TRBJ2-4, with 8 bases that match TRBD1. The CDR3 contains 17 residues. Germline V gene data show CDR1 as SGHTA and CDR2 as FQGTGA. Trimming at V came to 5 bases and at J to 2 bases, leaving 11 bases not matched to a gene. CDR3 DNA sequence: TGTGCCAGCAGCCCTAGTCCCGGGACAGGTTCCAAAAACATTCAGTACTTC. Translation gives CASSPSPGTGSKNIQYF.

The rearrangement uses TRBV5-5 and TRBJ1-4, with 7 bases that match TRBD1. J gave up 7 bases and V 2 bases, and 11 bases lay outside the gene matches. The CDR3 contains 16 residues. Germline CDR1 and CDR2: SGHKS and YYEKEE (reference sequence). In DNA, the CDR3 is TGTGCCAGCAGCTTAAATCTGAAGACAGGGACTGAAAAACTGTTTTTT. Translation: CASSLNLKTGTEKLFF.

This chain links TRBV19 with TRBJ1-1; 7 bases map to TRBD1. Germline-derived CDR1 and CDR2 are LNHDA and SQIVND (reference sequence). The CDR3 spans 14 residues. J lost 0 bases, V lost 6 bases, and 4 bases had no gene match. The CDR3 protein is CASRTGLVNTEAFF. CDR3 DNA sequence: TGTGCCAGTAGGACAGGGCTTGTGAACACTGAAGCTTTCTTT.

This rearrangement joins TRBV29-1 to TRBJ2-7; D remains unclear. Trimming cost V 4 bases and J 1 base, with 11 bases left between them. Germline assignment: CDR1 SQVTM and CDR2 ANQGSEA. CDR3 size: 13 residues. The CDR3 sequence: CSVGGQTSYEQYF. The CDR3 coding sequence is TGCAGCGTTGGTGGGCAGACATCCTACGAGCAGTACTTC.

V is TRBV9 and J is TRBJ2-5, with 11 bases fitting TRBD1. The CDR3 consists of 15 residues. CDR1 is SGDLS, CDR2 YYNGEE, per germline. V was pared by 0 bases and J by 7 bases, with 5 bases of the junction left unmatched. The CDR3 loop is CASSVAGTGGGTQYF. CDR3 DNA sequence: TGTGCCAGCAGCGTAGCCGGGACAGGGGGGGGGACCCAGTACTTC.

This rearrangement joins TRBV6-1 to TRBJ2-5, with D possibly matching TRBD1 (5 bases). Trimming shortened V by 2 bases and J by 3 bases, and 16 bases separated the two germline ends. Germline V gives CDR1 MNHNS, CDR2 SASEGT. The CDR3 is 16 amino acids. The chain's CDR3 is CASSERTTPSKETQYF. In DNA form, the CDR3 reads TGTGCCAGCAGTGAAAGGACAACCCCGTCCAAAGAGACCCAGTACTTC.

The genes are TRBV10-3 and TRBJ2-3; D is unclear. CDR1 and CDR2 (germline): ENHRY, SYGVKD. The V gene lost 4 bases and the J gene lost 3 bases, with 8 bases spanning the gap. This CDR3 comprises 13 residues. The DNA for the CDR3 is TGTGCCATCAGTGCTAACTTTACAGATACGCAGTATTTT. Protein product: CAISANFTDTQYF.

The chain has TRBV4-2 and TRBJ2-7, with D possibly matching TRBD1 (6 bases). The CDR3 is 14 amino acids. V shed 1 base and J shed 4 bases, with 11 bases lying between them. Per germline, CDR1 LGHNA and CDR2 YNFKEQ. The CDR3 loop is CASSQVPDRYEQYF. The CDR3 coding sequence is TGTGCCAGCAGCCAAGTTCCGGACAGATACGAGCAGTACTTC.

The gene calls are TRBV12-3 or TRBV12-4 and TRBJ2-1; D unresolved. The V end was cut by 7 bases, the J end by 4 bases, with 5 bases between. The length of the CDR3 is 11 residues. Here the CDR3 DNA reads TGTGCCAGCACCATTTACAATGAGCAGTTCTTC. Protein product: CASTIYNEQFF.

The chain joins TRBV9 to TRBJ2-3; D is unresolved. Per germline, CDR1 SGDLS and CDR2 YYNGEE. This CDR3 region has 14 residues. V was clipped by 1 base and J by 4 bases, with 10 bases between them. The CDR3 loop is CASSVLEYPDTQYF. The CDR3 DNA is TGTGCCAGCAGCGTATTAGAGTACCCAGATACGCAGTATTTT.

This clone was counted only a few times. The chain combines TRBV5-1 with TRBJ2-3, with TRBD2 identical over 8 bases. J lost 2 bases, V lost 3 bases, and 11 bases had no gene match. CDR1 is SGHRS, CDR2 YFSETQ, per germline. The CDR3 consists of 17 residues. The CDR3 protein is CASSSRGSGGNTDTQYF. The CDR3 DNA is TGCGCCAGCAGCTCCCGGGGAAGCGGGGGAAACACAGATACGCAGTATTTT.

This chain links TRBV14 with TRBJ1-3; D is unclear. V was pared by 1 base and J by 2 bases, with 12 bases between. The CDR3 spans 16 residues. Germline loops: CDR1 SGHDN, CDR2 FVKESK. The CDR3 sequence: CASSQVTGMAGNTIYF. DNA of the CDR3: TGTGCCAGCAGCCAAGTCACGGGGATGGCTGGAAACACCATATATTTT.

The CDR3 is CASSGRSNPSGGQSQETQYF. In DNA, the CDR3 is TGTGCCAGCAGCGGCCGATCCAATCCTAGCGGGGGGCAATCCCAAGAGACCCAGTACTTC. The gene calls are TRBV9 and TRBJ2-5; 11 nucleotides line up with TRBD2. With 3 bases clipped from V and 1 base from J, the junction kept 17 bases outside the gene matches. This CDR3 comprises 20 residues. Germline V CDR1 and CDR2: SGDLS, YYNGEE.

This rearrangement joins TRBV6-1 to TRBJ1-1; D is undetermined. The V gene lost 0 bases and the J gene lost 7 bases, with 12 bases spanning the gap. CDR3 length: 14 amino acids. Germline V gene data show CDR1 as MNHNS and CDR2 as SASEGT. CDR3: CASSEASVWFEAFF. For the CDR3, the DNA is TGTGCCAGCAGTGAAGCAAGCGTGTGGTTTGAAGCTTTCTTT.

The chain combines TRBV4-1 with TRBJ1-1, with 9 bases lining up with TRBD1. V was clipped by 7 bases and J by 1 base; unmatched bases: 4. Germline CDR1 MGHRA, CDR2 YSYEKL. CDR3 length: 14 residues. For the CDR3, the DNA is TGCGCCAGCAAAGCGGGACAGGGGAACACTGAAGCTTTCTTT. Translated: CASKAGQGNTEAFF.

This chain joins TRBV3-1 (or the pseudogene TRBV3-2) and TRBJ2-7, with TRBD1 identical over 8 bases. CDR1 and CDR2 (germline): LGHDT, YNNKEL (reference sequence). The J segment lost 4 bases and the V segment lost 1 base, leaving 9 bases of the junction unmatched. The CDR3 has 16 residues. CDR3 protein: CASSQADRGPLYEQYF. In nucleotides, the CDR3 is TGTGCCAGCAGCCAAGCCGACAGGGGTCCGCTATACGAGCAGTACTTC.

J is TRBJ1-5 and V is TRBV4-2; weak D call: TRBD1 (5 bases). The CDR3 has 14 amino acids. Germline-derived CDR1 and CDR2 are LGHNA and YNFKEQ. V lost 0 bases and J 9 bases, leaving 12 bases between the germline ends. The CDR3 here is CASSQEPSGGPQHF. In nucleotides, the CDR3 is TGTGCCAGCAGCCAAGAACCCAGCGGGGGGCCCCAGCATTTT.

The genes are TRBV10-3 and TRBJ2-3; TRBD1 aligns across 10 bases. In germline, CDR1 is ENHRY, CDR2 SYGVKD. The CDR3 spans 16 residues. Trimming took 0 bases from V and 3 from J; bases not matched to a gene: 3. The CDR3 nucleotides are TGTGCCATCAGTGAGTCTGACAGGGGGCGAACAGATACGCAGTATTTT. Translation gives CAISESDRGRTDTQYF.

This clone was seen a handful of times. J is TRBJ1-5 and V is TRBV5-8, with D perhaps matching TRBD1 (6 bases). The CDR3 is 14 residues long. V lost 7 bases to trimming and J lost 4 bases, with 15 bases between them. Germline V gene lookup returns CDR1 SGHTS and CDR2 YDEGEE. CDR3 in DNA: TGTGCCAGCCGCTGGGGGACACCTAATCAGCCCCAGCATTTT. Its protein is CASRWGTPNQPQHF.

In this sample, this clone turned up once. Written as DNA, the CDR3 is TGTGCCAGTAGTATCTCAGATCCAACAGGCGCTACCTACGAGCAGTACTTC. It specifies CASSISDPTGATYEQYF. The chain recombines TRBV19 with TRBJ2-7; tentatively, D is TRBD1 (5 bases). V was trimmed by 3 bases and J by 2 bases, leaving 20 bases between them. CDR1 LNHDA and CDR2 SQIVND come from the germline V gene (reference sequence). CDR3 length equals 17 residues.

CDR3 DNA: TGTGCCAGCAGTGAATTGGGACAGATGAACACTGAAGCTTTCTTT. This translates into CASSELGQMNTEAFF. The chain uses TRBV25-1 and TRBJ1-1, with 7 positions matching TRBD1. CDR3 length equals 15 residues. The V segment lost 1 base and the J segment 0 bases; nucleotides outside the gene matches: 2. Looked up from germline, CDR1 is MGHDK and CDR2 is SYGVNS.

CDR3 loop: CASTPTGLDTDTQYF. In DNA, the CDR3 is TGTGCCAGCACCCCTACCGGTCTAGATACAGATACGCAGTATTTT. The chain is built from TRBV9 and TRBJ2-3, with D unclear. The V end lost 6 bases, the J end lost 3 bases, and 17 bases lay between the germline ends. Germline CDR1 is SGDLS and CDR2 is YYNGEE. The length of the CDR3 is 15 residues. Looking up the rest from reference TRBV9 and TRBJ2-3 gives the full variable domain: DSGVTQTPKHLITATGQRVTLRCSPRSGDLSVYWYQQSLDQGLQFLIQYYNGEERAKGNILERFSAQQFPDLHSELNLSSLELGDSALYFCASTPTGLDTDTQYFGPGTRLTVL.